This T cell receptor beta chain was captured in a study of T cells in localized non-small cell lung cancer. This CDR3 has 14 amino acids. The V gene's germline CDR1 is SGHRS and CDR2 YFSETQ. V dropped 0 bases and J dropped 4; count of bases not matched to a gene: 1. TCRdb keeps only in-frame clones here, not all; method: immunoSEQ multiplex PCR. Seen here are around 5,000 clones, less than 40% observed once, and the top ten hold 8.2%. The receptor comes from a male donor older than 55 with stage I squamous cell lung carcinoma. Specimen: lung tumor tissue, collected before any cancer treatment. The chain has TRBV5-1 and TRBJ1-1; TRBD1 agrees at 9 bases. CDR3 DNA sequence: TGCGCCAGCAGCTTGGCGACAGGGGGCACTGAAGCTTTCTTT. It translates to CASSLATGGTEAFF.